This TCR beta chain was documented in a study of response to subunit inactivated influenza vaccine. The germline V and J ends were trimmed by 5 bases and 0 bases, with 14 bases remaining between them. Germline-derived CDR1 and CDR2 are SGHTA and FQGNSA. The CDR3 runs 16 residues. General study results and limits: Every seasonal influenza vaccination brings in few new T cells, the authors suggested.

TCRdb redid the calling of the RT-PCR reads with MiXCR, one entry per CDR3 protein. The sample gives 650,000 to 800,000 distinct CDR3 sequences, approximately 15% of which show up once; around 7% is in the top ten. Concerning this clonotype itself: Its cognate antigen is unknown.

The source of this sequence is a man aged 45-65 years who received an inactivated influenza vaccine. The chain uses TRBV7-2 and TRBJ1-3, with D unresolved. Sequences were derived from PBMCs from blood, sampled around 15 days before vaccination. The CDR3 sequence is CASSDSRRASGNTIYF. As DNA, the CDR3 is TGTGCCAGCAGCGATAGTCGGCGGGCCTCTGGAAACACCATATATTTT.